The 11 T cell receptor beta chains below all came from one sample that was sequenced in a study of T cell responses to AZD1222 COVID-19 vaccine. The protocol was immunoSEQ multiplex PCR, while the TCRdb copy is restricted to in-frame clones and leaves out a portion. The sample lists 74,000 or so clones; roughly 85% were seen once. The material sequenced was peripheral blood, taken on day 0 of AZD1222 vaccination. These receptors were taken from an adult in good health.

The rearrangement links TRBV18 to TRBJ1-6, with D possibly matching TRBD1 (5 bases). Germline CDR1 reads KGHSH; CDR2 reads LQKENI. V dropped 0 bases and J dropped 6 bases, with 12 bases sitting between them. The CDR3 length is 16 residues. CDR3 in amino acids: CASSPPPQGFNSPLHF. CDR3 coding DNA: TGTGCCAGCTCACCACCTCCCCAGGGCTTTAATTCACCCCTCCACTTT. The whole variable domain, filled in from reference TRBV18 and TRBJ1-6, reads NAGVMQNPRHLVRRRGQEARLRCSPMKGHSHVYWYRQLPEEGLKFMVYLQKENIIDESGMPKERFSAEFPKEGPSILRIQQVVRGDSAAYFCASSPPPQGFNSPLHFGNGTRLTVT.

The genes are TRBV3-1 (or the pseudogene TRBV3-2) and TRBJ1-5; D gene uncertain. The CDR3 runs 14 residues. Germline lookup yields CDR1 LGHDT and CDR2 YNNKEL (reference sequence). Trimming left V 0 bases short and J 3 bases short, with 6 bases between. The CDR3 DNA sequence: TGTGCCAGCAGCCAAGAAAGATCCAATCAGCCCCAGCATTTT. It codes for CASSQERSNQPQHF.

This rearrangement joins TRBV5-6 to TRBJ1-6; the D is unclear. The CDR3 is 13 residues long. Germline V gives CDR1 SGHDT, CDR2 YYEEEE. Trimming cost V 1 base and J 8 bases, with 7 bases left between them. CDR3 DNA: TGTGCCAGCAGCTTGAGAGGCTATTCACCCCTCCACTTT. It is translated as CASSLRGYSPLHF.

The chain recombines TRBV19 with TRBJ1-2; 11 bases are a match to TRBD1. V shed 5 bases and J 8 bases; nucleotides not matched to a gene: 13. Germline CDR1 is LNHDA and CDR2 is SQIVND (reference sequence). The CDR3 totals 16 residues. The CDR3 sequence: CASSSPGQGGKGGYTF. The CDR3 nucleotides are TGTGCCAGTAGTTCCCCGGGACAGGGGGGAAAAGGAGGCTACACCTTC.

This clone was seen more than once but under ten times. This chain connects TRBV2 to TRBJ2-2; tentative D call: TRBD2 (6 bases). The germline CDR1 and CDR2 sequences are SNHLY and FYNNEI. The CDR3 is 15 residues long. V was shortened by 3 bases and J by 4 bases, with 12 bases between the two germline ends. CDR3 amino acids: CASSDGGGFTGELFF. The CDR3 DNA is TGTGCCAGCAGTGACGGTGGGGGGTTCACCGGGGAGCTGTTTTTT.

J is TRBJ1-5 and V is TRBV6-5, with TRBD1 identical over 7 bases. Losses at the gene ends were 6 bases for V and 5 bases for J; bases not matched to a gene: 4. This CDR3 has 13 amino acids. The V gene's germline CDR1 is MNHEY and CDR2 SVGAGI. The CDR3 sequence is CASSRQGYQPQHF. The CDR3 DNA reads TGTGCCAGCAGCAGACAGGGTTATCAGCCCCAGCATTTT.

The V call is TRBV7-9, the J call TRBJ2-5, with TRBD1 as a possible D gene (5 bases). Trimming shortened V by 5 bases and J by 5 bases, and 12 bases separated the two germline ends. Germline V CDR1 and CDR2: SEHNR, FQNEAQ (reference sequence). The length of the CDR3 is 13 residues. CDR3 amino acids: CASSPSQGETQYF. DNA for the CDR3: TGTGCCAGCAGCCCATCCCAGGGTGAGACCCAGTACTTC.

This chain connects TRBV5-4 to TRBJ2-5; D possibly uses TRBD1 or TRBD2 (6 bases each). This CDR3 is built from 14 residues. Germline values: CDR1 SGHNT, CDR2 YYREEE (reference sequence). V dropped 1 base and J dropped 5 bases, with 12 bases sitting between them. CDR3 nucleotides: TGTGCCAGCAGCTTGAGGGGGGCAATGGAGACCCAGTACTTC. This encodes CASSLRGAMETQYF.

This chain uses TRBV12-3 or TRBV12-4 with TRBJ1-1; no definite D call. This CDR3 has 12 residues. V lost 10 bases and J 3 bases, leaving 12 bases between the germline ends. The CDR3 nucleotides read TGTGCCATCGGTAACAGCGACACTGAAGCTTTCTTT. Its translation: CAIGNSDTEAFF.

This chain uses TRBV3-1 (or the pseudogene TRBV3-2) with TRBJ1-2; 7 bases line up with TRBD1. CDR1 is LGHDT, CDR2 YNNKEL, per germline (reference sequence). The CDR3 contains 13 residues. V dropped 5 bases and J dropped 6; count of bases not matched to a gene: 6. CDR3 sequence: CASSIGGADGYTF. Written as DNA, the CDR3 is TGTGCCAGCAGCATAGGGGGCGCGGATGGCTACACCTTC.

This rearrangement joins TRBV3-1 (or the pseudogene TRBV3-2) to TRBJ1-2, with unresolved D. The ends were cut back, 2 bases at V and 13 bases at J, with 14 bases in the middle. Per germline, CDR1 LGHDT and CDR2 YNNKEL (reference sequence). This CDR3 spans 12 amino acids. In DNA, the CDR3 is TGTGCCAGCAGCCAAACCTCCGGGGATAGCACCTTC. Translation: CASSQTSGDSTF.